This T cell receptor (beta chain) was sequenced for a study of graft-versus-host responses after intestinal transplantation. Study-level background: Isolated intestinal, liver-intestinal, or multivisceral transplants had been given to the recipients. Tacrolimus plus steroids were given to all recipients for 3 to 4 years, preceded by anti-thymocyte globulin induction.

Trimming removed 4 bases at V and 2 bases at J, with 15 bases between. Germline CDR1 reads SEHNR; CDR2 reads FQNEAQ (reference sequence). This CDR3 spans 17 amino acids. General observations from the study: Maximum circulating GvH clone levels tracked with early post-transplant HvG decreases.

This table comes from immunoSEQ multiplex PCR, and its TCRdb copy is limited to in-frame clones, with some not included. The data show 93,000 or so clones, with 93% seen just once and more than 0.9% held by the top ten. This clone was counted only a few times. Antigen: not known. The J gene is TRBJ1-6, the V gene TRBV7-9; D uncertain. Sequenced material: unstimulated CD8+ T cells sorted from spleen or lymph node cells, taken before intestinal transplant. The TCR comes from a human donor who received an intestinal transplant. For the CDR3, the DNA is TGTGCCAGCAGCTCCGACTCTGGCGGTACCTATAATTCACCCCTCCACTTT. Amino acid sequence: CASSSDSGGTYNSPLHF. The full variable domain, its missing parts supplied by reference TRBV7-9 and TRBJ1-6, is DTGVSQNPRHKITKRGQNVTFRCDPISEHNRLYWYRQTLGQGPEFLTYFQNEAQLEKSRLLSDRFSAERPKGSFSTLEIQRTEQGDSAMYLCASSSDSGGTYNSPLHFGNGTRLTVT.